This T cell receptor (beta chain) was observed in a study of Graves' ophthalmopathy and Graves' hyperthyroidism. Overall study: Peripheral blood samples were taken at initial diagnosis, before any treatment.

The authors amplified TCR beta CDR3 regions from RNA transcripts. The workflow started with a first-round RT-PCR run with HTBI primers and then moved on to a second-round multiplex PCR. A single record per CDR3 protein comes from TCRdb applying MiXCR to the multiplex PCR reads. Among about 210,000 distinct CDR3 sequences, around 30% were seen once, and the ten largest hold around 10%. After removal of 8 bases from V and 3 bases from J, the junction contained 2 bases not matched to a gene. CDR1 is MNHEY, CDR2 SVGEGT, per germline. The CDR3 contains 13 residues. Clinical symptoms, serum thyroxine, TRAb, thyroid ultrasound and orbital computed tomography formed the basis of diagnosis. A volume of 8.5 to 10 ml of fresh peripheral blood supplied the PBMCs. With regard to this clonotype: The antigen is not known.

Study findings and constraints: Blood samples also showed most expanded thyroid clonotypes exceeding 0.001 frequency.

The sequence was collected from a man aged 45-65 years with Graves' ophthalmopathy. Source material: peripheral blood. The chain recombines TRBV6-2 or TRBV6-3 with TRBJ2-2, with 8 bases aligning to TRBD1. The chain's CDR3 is CASQTGDTGELFF. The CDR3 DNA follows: TGTGCCAGCCAGACAGGGGACACCGGGGAGCTGTTTTTT.